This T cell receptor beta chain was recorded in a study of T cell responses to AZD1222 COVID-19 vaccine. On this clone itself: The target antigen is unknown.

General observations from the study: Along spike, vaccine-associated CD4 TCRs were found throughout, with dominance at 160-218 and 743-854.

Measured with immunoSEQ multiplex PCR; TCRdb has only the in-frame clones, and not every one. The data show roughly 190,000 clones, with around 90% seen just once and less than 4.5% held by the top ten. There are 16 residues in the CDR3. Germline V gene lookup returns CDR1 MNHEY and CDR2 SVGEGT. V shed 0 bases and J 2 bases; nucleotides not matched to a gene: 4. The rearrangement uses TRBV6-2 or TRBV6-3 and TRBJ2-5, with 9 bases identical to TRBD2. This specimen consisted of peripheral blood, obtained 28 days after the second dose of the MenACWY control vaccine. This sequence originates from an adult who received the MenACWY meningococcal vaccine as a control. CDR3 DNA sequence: TGTGCCAGCAGTTACTCGGAGACTAGCGGACAAGAGACCCAGTACTTC. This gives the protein CASSYSETSGQETQYF.